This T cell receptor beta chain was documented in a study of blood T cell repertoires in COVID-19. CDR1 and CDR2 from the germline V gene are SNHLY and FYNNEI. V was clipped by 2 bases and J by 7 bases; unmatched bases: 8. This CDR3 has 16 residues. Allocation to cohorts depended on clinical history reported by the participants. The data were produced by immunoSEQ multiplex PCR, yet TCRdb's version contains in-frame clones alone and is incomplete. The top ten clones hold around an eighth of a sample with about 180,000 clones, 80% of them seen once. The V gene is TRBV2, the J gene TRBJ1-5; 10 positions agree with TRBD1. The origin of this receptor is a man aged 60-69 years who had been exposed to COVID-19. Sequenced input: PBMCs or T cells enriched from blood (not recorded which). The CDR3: CASSESGTGVSQPQHF. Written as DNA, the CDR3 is TGTGCCAGCAGTGAATCAGGGACAGGGGTCTCACAGCCCCAGCATTTT.